This T cell receptor beta chain was sequenced in a study of blood T cells in healthy people across ages (dated by TCRdb to 2013 to 2016). General notes on the study: In model experiments, template switching captured about one uniquely barcoded TCR beta cDNA molecule for every two T cells. Using deep sequencing normalized with unique cDNA molecular identifiers, the study measured how TCR beta repertoire diversity changes with age. The donors were split into four age groups: young (average around 15 years), middle-aged (roughly 39), aged (about 56) and long-lived (roughly 77). To avoid experimental bias, donors of different ages were spread randomly across the sequencing lanes. For two donors (one aged 18 to 30 and one aged 80 or older), the study analyzed two additional independent replicas of 1 million unique cDNA reads from the same blood draw.

At least ten counts were recorded for this clonotype. Its antigen is currently not known. Per-nucleotide qualities are absent, and no much larger clonotype sits a single base away. Library preparation used 5' RACE. TCRdb names Illumina HiSeq 2500 as the instrument used. A second PCR of roughly 6 to 11 cycles was run with a J-beta primer mix and a sample-barcoded 5' primer. Each TCR beta cDNA molecule received a unique molecular identifier from a template-switch 5' adaptor carrying 12 random nucleotides. Each sample yielded at least 2.5 million CDR3-containing paired-end reads. First-strand cDNA was synthesized from all RNA with the Mint cDNA synthesis kit, primed by a TRBC-specific oligonucleotide. Following uracil-DNA glycosylase treatment, all cDNA underwent a first 18-cycle PCR with the universal primers M1SS and BC2_uni_R. On the study's bioinformatics: Normalization of each sample was performed by random selection of 1 million high-quality reads, each carrying a distinct molecular identifier. Instead of being binned into consensus sequences, reads with shared molecular identifiers were discarded. MiTCR, with a Q25 quality threshold and the strictest error-elimination algorithm, was used for CDR3 identification, clonotype clustering and error correction. Lower-bound total TCR beta diversity was estimated with a nonparametric unseen species model using Euler transformation. Using fastp trimming at Q25 and MiXCR clonotype assembly, TCRdb reanalyzed the public sequencing data and kept in-frame beta chains. Each CDR3 protein gets just one entry, which takes the most common genes and DNA from the rows behind it. The V and J calls here are based on TCRdb, not the publication. In this sample the table shows roughly 680,000 distinct CDR3 sequences, approximately 52% of which occur a single time. Roughly 13% of the sample is taken by the ten largest.

Donors were a few dozen systemically healthy Caucasian individuals from Russia aged roughly 6 to 90 years. Each donor gave about 11 milliliters of peripheral blood, drawn into EDTA-treated Vacutainer tubes. PBMCs were isolated by Ficoll-Paque density-gradient centrifugation, with at least 6 million obtained per sample. Trizol reagent was used to extract total RNA from PBMCs, with at least 5 micrograms per sample. For every donor, an aliquot of PBMCs went through flow cytometry to measure the percentages of naive CD45RAhigh/CD27high T cells. The paper's findings and limits, for the study overall: Compared with the aged group, more naive CD4+ T cells, fewer expanded clones and increased TCR diversity were shown by the long-lived group, suggesting age selection. Total diversity estimates from one million sequenced T cells were considered lower bounds and underestimates. Bulk unsorted PBMC profiling prevented conclusive comparison of naive and antigen-experienced compartments. The percentage of naive T cells measured by flow cytometry correlated strongly with observed TCR beta diversity. As age increased, observed TCR beta diversity per million T cells dropped in a roughly linear way, and a significant reduction was already evident by age about 36. Because donor CMV infection status was unknown, age-related changes in expanded clonotypes were potentially confounded.

Material for sequencing was blood. The TCR sequence derives from a woman of 80 years or more in good health.

The CDR3 region reads CASSSPASSYNEQFF. The nucleotides read TGTGCCAGCAGTTCCCCGGCTAGCTCCTACAATGAGCAGTTCTTC. The rearranged chain carries TRBV28 and TRBJ2-1, with the D gene call left open. The CDR3 spans 15 residues, from the cysteine through the phenylalanine. The read is trimmed to its CDR3 DNA, 45 bases read in frame from base 1. V loses 4 bases of germline sequence and J loses 0 bases, and the interval between the two ends is 10 bases. In the germline V gene, CDR1 corresponds to MDHEN and CDR2 to SYDVKM.